This TCR beta chain stems from a study of blood T cell repertoires in COVID-19. Some clones are missing from TCRdb's copy, which holds only in-frame ones; the method was immunoSEQ multiplex PCR. Altogether 250,000 or so clones are present, over 80% being singletons, with the ten largest covering roughly 4.3%. The source is a woman in her twenties or thirties with acute COVID-19. The sequencing sample was made of PBMCs or T cells enriched from blood (not recorded which).

CDR3 nucleotide sequence: TGTGCCATCAGCCCGGGATTGGGTAGCACAGATACGCAGTATTTT. Translated: CAISPGLGSTDTQYF. This chain joins TRBV10-3 and TRBJ2-3, with D perhaps TRBD2 (5 bases). The CDR3 covers 15 residues. V lost 6 bases to trimming and J lost 0 bases, with 13 bases between them. Germline V gene data show CDR1 as ENHRY and CDR2 as SYGVKD.